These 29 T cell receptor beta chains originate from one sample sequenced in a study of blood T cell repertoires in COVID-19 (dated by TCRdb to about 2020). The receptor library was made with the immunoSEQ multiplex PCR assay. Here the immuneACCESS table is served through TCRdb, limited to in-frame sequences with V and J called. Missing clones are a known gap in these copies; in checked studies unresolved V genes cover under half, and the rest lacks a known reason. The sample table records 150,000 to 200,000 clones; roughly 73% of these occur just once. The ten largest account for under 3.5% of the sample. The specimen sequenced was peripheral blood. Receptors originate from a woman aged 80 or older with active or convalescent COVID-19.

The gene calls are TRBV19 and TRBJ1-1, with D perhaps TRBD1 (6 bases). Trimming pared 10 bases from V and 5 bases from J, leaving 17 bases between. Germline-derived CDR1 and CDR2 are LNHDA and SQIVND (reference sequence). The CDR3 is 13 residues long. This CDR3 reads CATTLGARTEAFF. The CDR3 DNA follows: TGTGCCACCACCCTGGGGGCCCGGACTGAAGCTTTCTTT.

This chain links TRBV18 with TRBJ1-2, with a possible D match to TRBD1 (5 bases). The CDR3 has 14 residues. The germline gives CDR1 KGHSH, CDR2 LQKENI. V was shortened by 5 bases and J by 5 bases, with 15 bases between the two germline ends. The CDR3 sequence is CASSTLGGGYGYTF. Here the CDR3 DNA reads TGTGCCAGCTCAACCCTCGGGGGTGGATATGGCTACACCTTC.

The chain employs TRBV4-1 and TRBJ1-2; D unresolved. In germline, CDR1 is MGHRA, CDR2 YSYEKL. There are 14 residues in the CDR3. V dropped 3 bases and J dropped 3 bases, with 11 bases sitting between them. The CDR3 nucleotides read TGCGCCAGCAGCCACAACAACCGGGACTATGGCTACACCTTC. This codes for CASSHNNRDYGYTF.

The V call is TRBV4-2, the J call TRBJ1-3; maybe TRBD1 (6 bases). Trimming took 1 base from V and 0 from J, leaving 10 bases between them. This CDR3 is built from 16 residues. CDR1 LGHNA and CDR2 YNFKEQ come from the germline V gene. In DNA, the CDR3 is TGTGCCAGCAGCCAAGCGGGGGGCGGCTCTGGAAACACCATATATTTT. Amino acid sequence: CASSQAGGGSGNTIYF.

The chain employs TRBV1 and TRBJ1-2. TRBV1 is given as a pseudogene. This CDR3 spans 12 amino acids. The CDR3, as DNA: TGCACCAGCAGGAGGAGGGCCGGGGGCTACACCTTC. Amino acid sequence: CTSRRRAGGYTF.

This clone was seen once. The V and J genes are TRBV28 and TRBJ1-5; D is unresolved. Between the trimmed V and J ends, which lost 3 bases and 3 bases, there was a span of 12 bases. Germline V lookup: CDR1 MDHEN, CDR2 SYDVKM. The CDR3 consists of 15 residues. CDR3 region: CASSFSPKPNQPQHF. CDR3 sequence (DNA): TGTGCCAGCAGTTTTTCACCCAAGCCCAATCAGCCCCAGCATTTT.

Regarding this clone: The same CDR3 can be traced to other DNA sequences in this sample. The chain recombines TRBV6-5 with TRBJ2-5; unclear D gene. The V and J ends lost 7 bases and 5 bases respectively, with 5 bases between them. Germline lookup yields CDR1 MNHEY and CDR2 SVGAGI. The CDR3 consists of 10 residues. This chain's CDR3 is CASTEETQYF. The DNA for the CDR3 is TGTGCCAGCACCGAGGAGACCCAGTACTTC.

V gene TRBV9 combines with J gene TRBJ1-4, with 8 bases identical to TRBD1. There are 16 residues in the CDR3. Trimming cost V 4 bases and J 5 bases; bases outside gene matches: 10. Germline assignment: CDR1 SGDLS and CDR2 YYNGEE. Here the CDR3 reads CASSRTPGQENEKLFF. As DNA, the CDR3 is TGTGCCAGCAGCCGAACACCGGGACAGGAGAATGAAAAACTGTTTTTT. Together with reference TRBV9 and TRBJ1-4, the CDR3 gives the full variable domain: DSGVTQTPKHLITATGQRVTLRCSPRSGDLSVYWYQQSLDQGLQFLIQYYNGEERAKGNILERFSAQQFPDLHSELNLSSLELGDSALYFCASSRTPGQENEKLFFGSGTQLSVL.

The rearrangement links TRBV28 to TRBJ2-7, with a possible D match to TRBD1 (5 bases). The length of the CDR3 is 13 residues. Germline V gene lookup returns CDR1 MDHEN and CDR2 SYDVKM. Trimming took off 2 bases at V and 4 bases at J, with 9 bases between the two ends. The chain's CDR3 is CASSLPQDYEQYF. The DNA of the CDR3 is TGTGCCAGCAGTTTACCACAGGATTACGAGCAGTACTTC. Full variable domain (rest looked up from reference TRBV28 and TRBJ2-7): DVKVTQSSRYLVKRTGEKVFLECVQDMDHENMFWYRQDPGLGLRLIYFSYDVKMKEKGDIPEGYSVSREKKERFSLILESASTNQTSMYLCASSLPQDYEQYFGPGTRLTVT.

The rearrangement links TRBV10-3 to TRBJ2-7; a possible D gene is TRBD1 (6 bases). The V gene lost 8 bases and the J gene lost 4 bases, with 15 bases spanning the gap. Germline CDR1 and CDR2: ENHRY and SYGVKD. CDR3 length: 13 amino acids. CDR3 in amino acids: CAISRDTRYEQYF. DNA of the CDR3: TGTGCCATCTCCCGGGACACAAGGTACGAGCAGTACTTC.

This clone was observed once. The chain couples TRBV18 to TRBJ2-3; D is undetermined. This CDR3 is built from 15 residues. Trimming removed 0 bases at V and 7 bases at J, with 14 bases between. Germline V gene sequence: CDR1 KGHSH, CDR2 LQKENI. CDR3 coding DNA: TGTGCCAGCTCACCACCGTCCCTCGCGTCAAATACGCAGTATTTT. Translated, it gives CASSPPSLASNTQYF.

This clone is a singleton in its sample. The DNA for the CDR3 is TGTGCCAGCGCCCAGACAGGGCGCGCGAAGGGAAACACCATATATTTT. This encodes CASAQTGRAKGNTIYF. The V and J genes are TRBV7-9 and TRBJ1-3; 7 positions agree with TRBD1. V lost 8 bases to trimming and J lost 4 bases; unmatched junction nucleotides: 14. Germline-derived CDR1 and CDR2 are SEHNR and FQNEAQ (reference sequence). This CDR3 region has 16 residues.

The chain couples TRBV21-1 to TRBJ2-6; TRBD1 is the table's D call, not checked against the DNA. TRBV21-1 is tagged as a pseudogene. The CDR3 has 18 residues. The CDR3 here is CASTHPLDTRSGANVLTF. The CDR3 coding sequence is TGTGCCAGCACCCACCCCCTGGACACACGCTCTGGGGCCAACGTCCTGACTTTC.

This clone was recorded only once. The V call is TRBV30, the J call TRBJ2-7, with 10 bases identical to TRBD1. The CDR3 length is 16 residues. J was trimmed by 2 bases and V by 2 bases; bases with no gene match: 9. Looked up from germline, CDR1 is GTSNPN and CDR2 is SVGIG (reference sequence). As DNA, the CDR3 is TGTGCCTGGAGTCCGACCCCGGGACAGGGGCCCTACGAGCAGTACTTC. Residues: CAWSPTPGQGPYEQYF.

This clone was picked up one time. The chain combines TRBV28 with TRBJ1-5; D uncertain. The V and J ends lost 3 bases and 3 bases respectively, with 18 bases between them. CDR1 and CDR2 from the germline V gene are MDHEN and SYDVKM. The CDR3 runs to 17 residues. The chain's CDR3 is CASSFLLEGGDNQPQHF. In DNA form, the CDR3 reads TGTGCCAGCAGTTTTTTGTTGGAGGGAGGTGACAATCAGCCCCAGCATTTT.

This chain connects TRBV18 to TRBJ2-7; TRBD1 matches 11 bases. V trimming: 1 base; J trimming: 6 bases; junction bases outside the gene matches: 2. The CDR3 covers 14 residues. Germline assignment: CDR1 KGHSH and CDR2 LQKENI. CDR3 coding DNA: TGTGCCAGCTCACCACGGGACAGGGGGGCCGAGCAGTACTTC. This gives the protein CASSPRDRGAEQYF.

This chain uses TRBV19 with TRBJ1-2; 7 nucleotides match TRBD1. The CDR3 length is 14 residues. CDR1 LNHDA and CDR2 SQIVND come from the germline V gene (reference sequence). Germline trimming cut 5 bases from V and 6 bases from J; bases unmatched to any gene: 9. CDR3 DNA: TGTGCCAGTAGTGTGAAGGGGGCGAATCATGGCTACACCTTC. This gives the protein CASSVKGANHGYTF. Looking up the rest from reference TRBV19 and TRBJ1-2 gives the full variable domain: DGGITQSPKYLFRKEGQNVTLSCEQNLNHDAMYWYRQDPGQGLRLIYYSQIVNDFQKGDIAEGYSVSREKKESFPLTVTSAQKNPTAFYLCASSVKGANHGYTFGSGTRLTVV.

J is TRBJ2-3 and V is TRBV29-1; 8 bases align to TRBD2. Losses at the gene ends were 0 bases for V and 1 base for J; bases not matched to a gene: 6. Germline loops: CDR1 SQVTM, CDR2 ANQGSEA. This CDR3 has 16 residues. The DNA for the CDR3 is TGCAGCGTTGAAGATCTCGGGGGGGGCCGCACAGATACGCAGTATTTT. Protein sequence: CSVEDLGGGRTDTQYF.

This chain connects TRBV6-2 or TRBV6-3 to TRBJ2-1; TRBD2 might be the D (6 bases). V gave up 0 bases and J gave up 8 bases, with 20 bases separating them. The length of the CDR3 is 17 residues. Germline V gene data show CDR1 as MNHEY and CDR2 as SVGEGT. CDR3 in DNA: TGTGCCAGCAGTTACTCTACCCAGCCCCCCTGGGGGGATGAGCAGTTCTTC. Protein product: CASSYSTQPPWGDEQFF.

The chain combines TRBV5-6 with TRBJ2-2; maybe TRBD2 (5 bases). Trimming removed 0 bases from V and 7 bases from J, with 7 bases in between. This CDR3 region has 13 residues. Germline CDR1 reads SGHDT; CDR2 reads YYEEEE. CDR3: CASSLVGSGELFF. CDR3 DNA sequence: TGTGCCAGCAGCTTGGTTGGGAGCGGGGAGCTGTTTTTT.

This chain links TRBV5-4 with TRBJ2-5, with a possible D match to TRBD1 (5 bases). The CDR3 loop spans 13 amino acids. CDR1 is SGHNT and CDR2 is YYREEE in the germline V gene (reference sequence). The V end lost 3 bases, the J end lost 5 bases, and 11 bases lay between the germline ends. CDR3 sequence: CASSWEGVETQYF. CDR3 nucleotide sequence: TGTGCCAGCAGCTGGGAAGGGGTGGAGACCCAGTACTTC.

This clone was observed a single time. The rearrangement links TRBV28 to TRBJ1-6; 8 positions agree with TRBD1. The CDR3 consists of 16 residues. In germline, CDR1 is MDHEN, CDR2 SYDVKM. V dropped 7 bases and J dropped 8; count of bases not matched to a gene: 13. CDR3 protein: CASTRSAGGAYSPLHF. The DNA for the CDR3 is TGTGCCAGCACGAGGTCAGCAGGGGGCGCATATTCACCCCTCCACTTT.

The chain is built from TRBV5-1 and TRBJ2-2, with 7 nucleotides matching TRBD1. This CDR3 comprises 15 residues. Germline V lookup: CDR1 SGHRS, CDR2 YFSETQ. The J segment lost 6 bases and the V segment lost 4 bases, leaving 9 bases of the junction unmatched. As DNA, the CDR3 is TGCGCCAGCAGCCCGGGCAACAGGGGTTCCGGGGAGCTGTTTTTT. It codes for CASSPGNRGSGELFF.

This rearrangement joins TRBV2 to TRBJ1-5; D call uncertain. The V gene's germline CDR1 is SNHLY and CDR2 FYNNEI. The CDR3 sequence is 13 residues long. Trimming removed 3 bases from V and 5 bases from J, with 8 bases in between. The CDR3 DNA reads TGTGCCAGCAGTGACAATCCGGATCAGCCCCAGCATTTT. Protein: CASSDNPDQPQHF.

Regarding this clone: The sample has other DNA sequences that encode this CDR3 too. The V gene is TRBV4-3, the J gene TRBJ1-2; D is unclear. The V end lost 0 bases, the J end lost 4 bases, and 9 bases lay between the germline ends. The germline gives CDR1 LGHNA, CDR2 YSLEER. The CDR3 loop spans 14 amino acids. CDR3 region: CASSQDRGTYGYTF. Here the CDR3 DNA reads TGCGCCAGCAGCCAAGATCGGGGAACCTATGGCTACACCTTC.

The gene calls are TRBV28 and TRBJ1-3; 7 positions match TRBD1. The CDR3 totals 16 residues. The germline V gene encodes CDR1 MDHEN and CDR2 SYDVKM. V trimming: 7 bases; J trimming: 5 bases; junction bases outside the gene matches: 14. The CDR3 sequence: CASTPSAGGRRNTIYF. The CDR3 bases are TGTGCCAGCACCCCCTCCGCAGGGGGTCGTAGAAACACCATATATTTT.

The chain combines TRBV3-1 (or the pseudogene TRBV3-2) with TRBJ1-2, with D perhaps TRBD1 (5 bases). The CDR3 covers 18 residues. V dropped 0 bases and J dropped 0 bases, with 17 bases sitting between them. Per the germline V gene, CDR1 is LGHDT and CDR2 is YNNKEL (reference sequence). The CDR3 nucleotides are TGTGCCAGCAGCCAAGATCGTTCCTGGGGGGGACCTAACTATGGCTACACCTTC. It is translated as CASSQDRSWGGPNYGYTF.

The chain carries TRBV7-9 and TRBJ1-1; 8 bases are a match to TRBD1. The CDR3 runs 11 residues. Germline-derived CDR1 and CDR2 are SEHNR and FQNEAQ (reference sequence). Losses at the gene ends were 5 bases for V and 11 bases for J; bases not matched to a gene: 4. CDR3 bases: TGTGCCAGCAGCCAAAACAGGGGGGCTTTCTTT. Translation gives CASSQNRGAFF.

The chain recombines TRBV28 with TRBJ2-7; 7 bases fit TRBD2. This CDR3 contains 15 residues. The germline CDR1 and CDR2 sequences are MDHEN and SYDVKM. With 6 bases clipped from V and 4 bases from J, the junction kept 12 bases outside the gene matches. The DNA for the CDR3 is TGTGCCAGCAGACCCGGGGGGACCCTCCGGTACGAGCAGTACTTC. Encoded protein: CASRPGGTLRYEQYF. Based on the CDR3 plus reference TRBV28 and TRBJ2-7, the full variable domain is DVKVTQSSRYLVKRTGEKVFLECVQDMDHENMFWYRQDPGLGLRLIYFSYDVKMKEKGDIPEGYSVSREKKERFSLILESASTNQTSMYLCASRPGGTLRYEQYFGPGTRLTVT.